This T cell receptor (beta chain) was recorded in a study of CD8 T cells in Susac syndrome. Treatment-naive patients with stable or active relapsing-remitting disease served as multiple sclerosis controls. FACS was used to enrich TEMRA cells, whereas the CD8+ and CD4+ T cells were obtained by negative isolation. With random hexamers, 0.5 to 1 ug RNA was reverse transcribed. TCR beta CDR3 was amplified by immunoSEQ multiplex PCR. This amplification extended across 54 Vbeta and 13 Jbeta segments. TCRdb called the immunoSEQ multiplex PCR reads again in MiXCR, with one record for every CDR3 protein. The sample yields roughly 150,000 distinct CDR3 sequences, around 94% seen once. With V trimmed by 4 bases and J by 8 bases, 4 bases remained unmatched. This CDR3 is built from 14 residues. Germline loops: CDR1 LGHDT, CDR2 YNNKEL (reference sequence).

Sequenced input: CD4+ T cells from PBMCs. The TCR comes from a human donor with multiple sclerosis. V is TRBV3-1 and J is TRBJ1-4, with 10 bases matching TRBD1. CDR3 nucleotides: TGTGCCAGCAGCCGACAGGGGGCTAGGGAAAAACTGTTTTTT. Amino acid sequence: CASSRQGAREKLFF.